The 23 T cell receptor beta chains presented below share a single source sample, sequenced in a study of vaccination and CD4 T cells after COVID-19. The antigens of these receptors remain unknown. Sequencing of DNA taken from cultured CD4+ T cells relied on the Oncomine TCR Beta short-read assay. The genomic DNA was obtained from cultured CD4+ T cells by extraction with the QIAamp micro DNA kit. TCRdb used MiXCR to reprocess the PCR reads, holding one entry per CDR3 protein. The sample carries several thousand distinct CDR3 sequences, around 28% recorded once. Treatment here: approximately 9-day PBMC culture with coronavirus spike peptide pools or control peptides (ViraFEST assay). These CD4+ T cells came from an unexposed donor, sampled before the COVID-19 pandemic (2011-2018). Sequences were obtained from CD4+ T cells from blood, cultured in vitro. Receptors originate from a human donor in good health.

The chain employs TRBV20-1 and TRBJ1-2; the D gene is possibly TRBD1 (5 bases). The CDR3 consists of 13 residues. Trimming cost V 4 bases and J 3 bases, with 12 bases left between them. Germline V gene sequence: CDR1 DFQATT, CDR2 SNEGSKA (reference sequence). The CDR3 region is CSATNGGDYGYTF. In DNA form, the CDR3 reads TGCAGTGCTACCAACGGGGGGGACTATGGCTACACCTTC.

J is TRBJ1-2 and V is TRBV6-2 or TRBV6-3; the D gene is possibly TRBD1 (5 bases). The ends were cut back, 0 bases at V and 8 bases at J, with 13 bases in the middle. The CDR3 spans 14 residues. Germline values: CDR1 MNHEY, CDR2 SVGEGT. In DNA, the CDR3 is TGTGCCAGCAGTTACTCGATGAGGGGTGGCGGCTACACCTTC. Translation gives CASSYSMRGGGYTF.

In this sample, this clonotype turned up a few times. V usage is TRBV18 and J usage is TRBJ2-5; D not certain. Germline V lookup: CDR1 KGHSH, CDR2 LQKENI. V was cut by 6 bases and J by 3 bases, with 5 bases left in between. There are 11 residues in the CDR3. The CDR3 region is CASSPKETQYF. The CDR3, as DNA: TGTGCCAGCTCGCCCAAAGAGACCCAGTACTTC.

Of note for this clonotype: At one end the junction does not follow the germline gene, possibly because of a read error. CDR3 region: CACSARLSSMNTEAFF. CDR3 DNA: TGTGCCTGCAGTGCCCGCTTGTCATCTATGAACACTGAAGCTTTCTTT. The chain joins TRBV27 to TRBJ1-1, with D hard to call. Germline V gene lookup returns CDR1 MNHEY and CDR2 SMNVEV (reference sequence). This CDR3 contains 16 residues.

Only a few counts were recorded for this clonotype. The chain carries TRBV7-9 and TRBJ1-5; a weak D match, TRBD1 (6 bases). Germline-derived CDR1 and CDR2 are SEHNR and FQNEAQ (reference sequence). The CDR3 sequence is 15 residues long. V was shortened by 5 bases and J by 0 bases, with 11 bases between the two germline ends. CDR3 sequence reads: CASSPRGGSNQPQHF. As DNA, the CDR3 is TGTGCCAGCAGCCCAAGGGGGGGTAGCAATCAGCCCCAGCATTTT. Full variable domain (outside the CDR3, taken from reference TRBV7-9 and TRBJ1-5): DTGVSQNPRHKITKRGQNVTFRCDPISEHNRLYWYRQTLGQGPEFLTYFQNEAQLEKSRLLSDRFSAERPKGSFSTLEIQRTEQGDSAMYLCASSPRGGSNQPQHFGDGTRLSIL.

This clonotype turned up a few times. V usage is TRBV19 and J usage is TRBJ2-7; 7 nucleotides line up with TRBD1. Germline V gene sequence: CDR1 LNHDA, CDR2 SQIVND (reference sequence). The CDR3 is 12 residues long. The trim removed 8 bases at V and 4 bases at J, leaving 5 bases unmatched. In DNA form, the CDR3 reads TGTGCCAGTTCGGACAGGTCATACGAGCAGTACTTC. Its protein is CASSDRSYEQYF. Combining the CDR3 with reference TRBV19 and TRBJ2-7 gives the whole variable domain DGGITQSPKYLFRKEGQNVTLSCEQNLNHDAMYWYRQDPGQGLRLIYYSQIVNDFQKGDIAEGYSVSREKKESFPLTVTSAQKNPTAFYLCASSDRSYEQYFGPGTRLTVT.

J is TRBJ2-1 and V is TRBV7-2; 9 bases match TRBD1. Germline V gene data show CDR1 as SGHTA and CDR2 as FQGNSA. With 5 bases clipped from V and 6 bases from J, the junction kept 8 bases outside the gene matches. The length of the CDR3 is 15 residues. The CDR3 nucleotides are TGTGCCAGCAGCGACCGGGACAGGGTTGGCAATGAGCAGTTCTTC. It encodes CASSDRDRVGNEQFF.

The V gene is TRBV28, the J gene TRBJ1-5; D unresolved. CDR1 and CDR2 from the germline V gene are MDHEN and SYDVKM. The CDR3 consists of 12 residues. Deletions cut 3 bases from V and 7 bases from J, with 7 bases between. CDR3 bases: TGTGCCAGCAGTTTCGGGGAGCAGCCCCAGCATTTT. Amino acids: CASSFGEQPQHF.

This chain uses TRBV6-5 with TRBJ1-1; D remains unclear. The ends were cut back, 0 bases at V and 7 bases at J, with 15 bases in the middle. Germline V gives CDR1 MNHEY, CDR2 SVGAGI. The CDR3 is 15 amino acids. CDR3 coding DNA: TGTGCCAGCAGTTACTCGGGTGGCATTGGTATTGAAGCTTTCTTT. As protein: CASSYSGGIGIEAFF.

This clonotype was counted a few times. V usage is TRBV7-9 and J usage is TRBJ2-5; 14 nucleotides line up with TRBD2. The CDR3 is made up of 15 amino acids. Trimming at V came to 1 base and at J to 8 bases, leaving 3 bases not matched to a gene. In germline, CDR1 is SEHNR, CDR2 FQNEAQ (reference sequence). CDR3 sequence: CASSLGGLAGGTQYF. CDR3 DNA: TGTGCCAGCAGCTTAGGAGGACTAGCGGGAGGCACCCAGTACTTC.

This clonotype is deemed medium-sized. V is TRBV7-3 and J is TRBJ2-1, with D possibly being TRBD2 (6 bases). Germline assignment: CDR1 SGHTA and CDR2 FQGTGA. This CDR3 region has 14 residues. The V end lost 5 bases, the J end lost 6 bases, and 14 bases lay between the germline ends. The CDR3 is CASSVFSGPNEQFF. CDR3 nucleotide sequence: TGTGCCAGCAGCGTCTTTAGCGGACCCAATGAGCAGTTCTTC.

This clonotype was picked up a small number of times. The V gene is TRBV7-9, the J gene TRBJ2-7; D remains unclear. The V and J ends lost 2 bases and 9 bases respectively, with 14 bases between them. Per germline, CDR1 SEHNR and CDR2 FQNEAQ (reference sequence). The CDR3 is made up of 13 amino acids. The chain's CDR3 is CASSLPGIPRQYF. Here the CDR3 DNA reads TGTGCCAGCAGCTTACCTGGGATCCCTCGGCAGTACTTC.

This clonotype was counted a few times. The rearrangement uses TRBV28 and TRBJ1-3; no definite D call. Germline CDR1 and CDR2: MDHEN and SYDVKM. Between the trimmed V and J ends, which lost 7 bases and 8 bases, there was a span of 15 bases. The CDR3 totals 13 residues. CDR3 nucleotides: TGTGCCAGCACAGGCCCCGCTAGAGACACCATATATTTT. Residues: CASTGPARDTIYF.

The chain carries TRBV6-1 and TRBJ1-5; D might be TRBD1 (6 bases). The germline gives CDR1 MNHNS, CDR2 SASEGT. This CDR3 has 17 amino acids. V dropped 7 bases and J dropped 0 bases, with 19 bases sitting between them. The CDR3 is CASTVGGVFYSNQPQHF. The CDR3 DNA reads as TGTGCCAGCACCGTAGGGGGGGTGTTTTATAGCAATCAGCCCCAGCATTTT.

This clonotype was picked up a small number of times. The chain combines TRBV5-1 with TRBJ1-1; TRBD1 might be the D (5 bases). The CDR3 extends over 14 amino acids. Germline CDR1 SGHRS, CDR2 YFSETQ. Trimming pared 0 bases from V and 4 bases from J, leaving 10 bases between. DNA for the CDR3: TGCGCCAGCAGCTTGGCCCATGGGGGCACTGAAGCTTTCTTT. This gives the protein CASSLAHGGTEAFF.

Only a few counts were recorded for this clonotype. The chain links TRBV20-1 to TRBJ1-4, with 9 bases lining up with TRBD1. The J segment lost 9 bases and the V segment lost 2 bases, leaving 7 bases of the junction unmatched. Germline V gene sequence: CDR1 DFQATT, CDR2 SNEGSKA (reference sequence). The CDR3 length is 14 residues. The chain's CDR3 is CSARPGQGAKKLFF. CDR3 sequence (DNA): TGCAGTGCTAGACCGGGACAGGGAGCTAAAAAACTGTTTTTT.

The rearrangement uses TRBV6-5 and TRBJ2-1; 12 bases match TRBD1. Germline values: CDR1 MNHEY, CDR2 SVGAGI. The CDR3 covers 16 residues. The J segment lost 8 bases and the V segment lost 2 bases, leaving 7 bases of the junction unmatched. CDR3 in amino acids: CASSYVEGTGGDEQFF. CDR3 DNA: TGTGCCAGCAGTTACGTGGAGGGGACAGGGGGCGATGAGCAGTTCTTC.

This clonotype has just one count. The chain joins TRBV5-4 to TRBJ2-4; the match to TRBD2 covers 7 bases. This CDR3 comprises 18 residues. V was pared by 5 bases and J by 3 bases, with 17 bases of the junction left unmatched. The germline V gene has CDR1 SGHNT and CDR2 YYREEE (reference sequence). The DNA for the CDR3 is TGTGCCAGCAGTCCCGTGAGGAGCGGGATTGGGGGCAAAAACATTCAGTACTTC. It is translated as CASSPVRSGIGGKNIQYF.

This clonotype was counted only a few times. This sequence joins TRBV7-2 and TRBJ2-5; 7 bases agree with TRBD2. The CDR3 is 15 amino acids. J was trimmed by 4 bases and V by 4 bases; bases with no gene match: 9. Germline CDR1 reads SGHTA; CDR2 reads FQGNSA. In nucleotides, the CDR3 is TGTGCCAGCAGCTCCCGCGTGGGCGGGGGAGAGACCCAGTACTTC. Translated, it gives CASSSRVGGGETQYF.

The sample holds a few counts of this clonotype. The chain employs TRBV20-1 and TRBJ2-7, with TRBD2 identical over 10 bases. Per germline, CDR1 DFQATT and CDR2 SNEGSKA (reference sequence). The junction had 23 bases not matched to a gene; V was cut back by 2 bases and J by 7 bases. The CDR3 is made up of 19 amino acids. CDR3 in DNA: TGCAGTGCTAGAAGTCGGGGCAGCAGGGGCAGCGGGAGGGCCGGGGAGCAGTACTTC. Its translation is CSARSRGSRGSGRAGEQYF.

J is TRBJ2-7 and V is TRBV7-9, with 7 nucleotides matching TRBD1. The CDR3 is 16 residues long. Per germline, CDR1 SEHNR and CDR2 FQNEAQ (reference sequence). V was pared by 5 bases and J by 5 bases, with 15 bases of the junction left unmatched. CDR3 bases: TGTGCCAGCAGCGGTAGACAGGGAAGTCTGGGGGACGAGCAGTACTTC. As protein: CASSGRQGSLGDEQYF.

The chain recombines TRBV20-1 with TRBJ1-5, with D unresolved. The ends were cut back, 0 bases at V and 2 bases at J, with 11 bases in the middle. This CDR3 has 15 amino acids. Germline CDR1 is DFQATT and CDR2 is SNEGSKA (reference sequence). The CDR3 sequence: CSARDPRTGNQPQHF. The CDR3 bases are TGCAGTGCTAGAGATCCCCGAACAGGCAATCAGCCCCAGCATTTT.

The chain links TRBV14 to TRBJ2-7; TRBD2 matches 8 bases. After removal of 1 base from V and 1 base from J, the junction contained 6 bases not matched to a gene. The germline V gene encodes CDR1 SGHDN and CDR2 FVKESK. CDR3 length equals 16 residues. As DNA, the CDR3 is TGTGCCAGCAGCCAAGTTTGGACTAGCAGATCCTACGAGCAGTACTTC. Its protein product is CASSQVWTSRSYEQYF.